Below, 21 T cell receptor beta chains from the same sample are listed, as sequenced in a study of identical twins. MiXCR, run by TCRdb on the 5' RACE reads, gives a single entry per CDR3 protein. The table has about 700,000 distinct CDR3 sequences, roughly 8% seen once; the top ten hold roughly 0.97%. These sequences were also reported in another study, on yellow fever vaccine responses in identical twins.

The sample taken for sequencing was PBMCs. These receptors were taken from a woman under 30 in good health.

This clonotype was counted only a few times. The genes are TRBV15 and TRBJ2-5, with D possibly called TRBD1 or TRBD2 (6 bases each). V shed 5 bases and J shed 4 bases, with 14 bases lying between them. The germline V gene encodes CDR1 LNHNV and CDR2 YYDKDF (reference sequence). CDR3 length equals 14 residues. The CDR3 coding sequence is TGTGCCACCAGCCTGGGTGGAGGGGGAGAGACCCAGTACTTC. Its protein product is CATSLGGGGETQYF.

The rearrangement joins TRBV28 to TRBJ2-3, with 11 bases lining up with TRBD2. This CDR3 region has 17 residues. Germline CDR1 MDHEN, CDR2 SYDVKM. J lost 4 bases, V lost 3 bases, and 9 bases had no gene match. This CDR3 is CASSFRLAGGTPDTQYF. The CDR3 DNA reads TGTGCCAGCAGTTTTAGGCTAGCGGGAGGCACCCCAGATACGCAGTATTTT. The complete variable domain, with remaining parts taken from reference TRBV28 and TRBJ2-3, reads DVKVTQSSRYLVKRTGEKVFLECVQDMDHENMFWYRQDPGLGLRLIYFSYDVKMKEKGDIPEGYSVSREKKERFSLILESASTNQTSMYLCASSFRLAGGTPDTQYFGPGTRLTVL.

The V gene is TRBV29-1, the J gene TRBJ2-3; D is ambiguous. V was pared by 0 bases and J by 2 bases, with 9 bases between. This CDR3 spans 14 amino acids. CDR1 SQVTM and CDR2 ANQGSEA come from the germline V gene. Here the CDR3 reads CSVEDRRYTDTQYF. The CDR3 DNA reads as TGCAGCGTTGAAGATCGTCGGTACACAGATACGCAGTATTTT.

This clonotype was picked up a small number of times. This sequence joins TRBV28 and TRBJ2-2; D uncertain. Trimming took off 5 bases at V and 0 bases at J, with 4 bases between the two ends. CDR1 is MDHEN and CDR2 is SYDVKM in the germline V gene. The CDR3 covers 13 residues. The CDR3 sequence: CASSNANTGELFF. As DNA, the CDR3 is TGTGCCAGCAGTAACGCGAACACCGGGGAGCTGTTTTTT.

This clonotype was detected ten times or more. The gene calls are TRBV20-1 and TRBJ2-3; 8 bases are a match to TRBD2. The CDR3 extends over 14 amino acids. V trimming: 6 bases; J trimming: 0 bases; junction bases outside the gene matches: 5. The germline V gene encodes CDR1 DFQATT and CDR2 SNEGSKA (reference sequence). CDR3 residues: CSAQRGPSTDTQYF. CDR3 DNA sequence: TGCAGTGCCCAGCGGGGGCCAAGCACAGATACGCAGTATTTT.

The chain couples TRBV20-1 to TRBJ2-5; the match to TRBD1 covers 12 bases. V shed 4 bases, J shed 5 bases, and the junction held 8 bases outside the gene matches. The CDR3 spans 15 residues. Per the germline V gene, CDR1 is DFQATT and CDR2 is SNEGSKA (reference sequence). CDR3 protein: CSAIGTGGVDETQYF. For the CDR3, the DNA is TGCAGTGCTATCGGGACAGGGGGCGTAGATGAGACCCAGTACTTC.

CDR3 coding DNA: TGTGCCAGCAGTGACGTTGCGGGTAGCACAGATACGCAGTATTTT. It translates to CASSDVAGSTDTQYF. This chain links TRBV6-1 with TRBJ2-3, with D possibly being TRBD2 (5 bases). CDR1 is MNHNS and CDR2 is SASEGT in the germline V gene. V dropped 3 bases and J dropped 0 bases, with 10 bases sitting between them. The CDR3 is made up of 15 amino acids.

The table lists this clonotype with a few counts. J is TRBJ1-2 and V is TRBV15; TRBD1 aligns across 7 bases. Germline assignment: CDR1 LNHNV and CDR2 YYDKDF (reference sequence). The CDR3 totals 15 residues. V lost 3 bases, J lost 1 base, and 5 bases stayed unmatched. The CDR3 loop reads CATSRRTGGNYGYTF. Here the CDR3 DNA reads TGTGCCACCAGCAGGAGGACAGGTGGTAACTATGGCTACACCTTC. The full variable domain, completed using reference TRBV15 and TRBJ1-2, is DAMVIQNPRYQVTQFGKPVTLSCSQTLNHNVMYWYQQKSSQAPKLLFHYYDKDFNNEADTPDNFQSRRPNTSFCFLDIRSPGLGDTAMYLCATSRRTGGNYGYTFGSGTRLTVV.

This clonotype has a handful of counts. The chain links TRBV2 to TRBJ2-3; 7 nucleotides match TRBD2. This CDR3 region has 14 residues. The trim removed 3 bases at V and 6 bases at J, leaving 6 bases unmatched. Germline values: CDR1 SNHLY, CDR2 FYNNEI. This CDR3 reads CASSEVREGDTQYF. CDR3 bases: TGTGCCAGCAGTGAGGTCAGGGAGGGGGATACGCAGTATTTT.

DNA of the CDR3: TGTGCCAGCAGCTTAACATTGGATGCAGGACCCACCGGGGAGCTGTTTTTT. The encoded protein is CASSLTLDAGPTGELFF. The chain joins TRBV7-3 to TRBJ2-2; no definite D call. Trimming removed 0 bases from V and 4 bases from J, with 15 bases in between. Germline CDR1 is SGHTA and CDR2 is FQGTGA. The CDR3 runs to 17 residues.

This clonotype was counted ten times or more. The chain joins TRBV5-1 to TRBJ2-1; 12 bases line up with TRBD2. V gave up 0 bases and J gave up 8 bases; unmatched junction bases: 6. In germline, CDR1 is SGHRS, CDR2 YFSETQ. This CDR3 contains 16 residues. CDR3 in amino acids: CASSLALAGGPDEQFF. In nucleotides, the CDR3 is TGCGCCAGCAGCTTGGCGCTAGCGGGAGGGCCCGATGAGCAGTTCTTC.

At least ten counts were recorded for this clonotype. J is TRBJ1-1 and V is TRBV3-1, with D tentatively TRBD1 (5 bases). The CDR3 extends over 12 amino acids. CDR1 and CDR2 from the germline V gene are LGHDT and YNNKEL (reference sequence). V was clipped by 4 bases and J by 10 bases, with 13 bases between them. CDR3 amino acids: CASSRTATGAFF. Here the CDR3 DNA reads TGTGCCAGCAGCCGAACAGCCACAGGAGCTTTCTTT.

V usage is TRBV24-1 and J usage is TRBJ2-5; a weak D match, TRBD1 (5 bases). Between the trimmed V and J ends, which lost 6 bases and 1 base, there was a span of 17 bases. This CDR3 comprises 16 residues. From germline, CDR1 is KGHDR and CDR2 SFDVKD. The CDR3 loop reads CATSTSPAGRQETQYF. Here the CDR3 DNA reads TGTGCCACCAGTACTTCCCCGGCAGGGCGCCAAGAGACCCAGTACTTC.

This clonotype has more than one count but fewer than ten. The rearrangement links TRBV6-6 to TRBJ1-5, with D hard to call. This CDR3 region has 13 residues. V was shortened by 8 bases and J by 5 bases, with 13 bases between the two germline ends. CDR1 and CDR2 (germline): MNHNY, SVGAGI (reference sequence). CDR3 bases: TGTGCCAGCGCAGACGGGCGAGATCAGCCCCAGCATTTT. This translates into CASADGRDQPQHF.

The chain joins TRBV4-2 to TRBJ2-5; unclear D gene. V lost 0 bases to trimming and J lost 5 bases, with 10 bases between them. CDR3 length: 14 residues. Germline CDR1 reads LGHNA; CDR2 reads YNFKEQ. The CDR3 DNA reads as TGTGCCAGCAGCCAAGAAAGGTACTCCGAGACCCAGTACTTC. Translation: CASSQERYSETQYF.

This clonotype was seen ten or more times. J is TRBJ2-3 and V is TRBV12-3 or TRBV12-4, with no clear D. V was pared by 6 bases and J by 5 bases, with 12 bases between. The CDR3 consists of 13 residues. The CDR3 region is CASSHPTGDTQYF. CDR3 DNA sequence: TGTGCCAGCAGCCACCCCACTGGAGATACGCAGTATTTT.

V and J are TRBV10-3 and TRBJ2-2; 12 nucleotides line up with TRBD2. Germline V gene lookup returns CDR1 ENHRY and CDR2 SYGVKD. Germline trimming cut 6 bases from V and 1 base from J; bases unmatched to any gene: 0. The CDR3 is 15 residues long. CDR3 nucleotide sequence: TGTGCCATCAGGACTAGCGGGGGGAACACCGGGGAGCTGTTTTTT. Translated: CAIRTSGGNTGELFF.

The rearrangement uses TRBV7-2 and TRBJ2-1, with 15 bases lining up with TRBD2. The CDR3 covers 20 residues. V lost 3 bases, J lost 3 bases, and 12 bases stayed unmatched. Germline V gene lookup returns CDR1 SGHTA and CDR2 FQGNSA. In nucleotides, the CDR3 is TGTGCCAGCAGCTTCGCACACCAGGGACTAGCGGGAGGACGCTACAATGAGCAGTTCTTC. Translated: CASSFAHQGLAGGRYNEQFF.

In its sample, this clonotype was seen a few times. The chain employs TRBV20-1 and TRBJ1-2; 9 bases map to TRBD1. The V segment lost 3 bases and the J segment 3 bases; nucleotides outside the gene matches: 14. The CDR3 totals 17 residues. The germline CDR1 and CDR2 sequences are DFQATT and SNEGSKA (reference sequence). This CDR3 is CSASQSPRDRAYYGYTF. The CDR3 coding sequence is TGCAGTGCTAGCCAATCCCCCCGGGACAGGGCTTACTATGGCTACACCTTC.

The genes are TRBV3-1 and TRBJ1-2; possible D gene TRBD1, 5 bases. Trimming took 0 bases from V and 2 from J, leaving 7 bases between them. This CDR3 comprises 14 residues. CDR1 and CDR2 from the germline V gene are LGHDT and YNNKEL (reference sequence). For the CDR3, the DNA is TGTGCCAGCAGCCAAGAAGCAGGGAACTATGGCTACACCTTC. Protein: CASSQEAGNYGYTF.

In this sample, this clonotype turned up a few times. V and J are TRBV2 and TRBJ2-3; TRBD2 matches at 7 bases. The V and J ends lost 8 bases and 4 bases, in that order; junction bases with no gene match: 9. This CDR3 contains 14 residues. Germline assignment: CDR1 SNHLY and CDR2 FYNNEI. The CDR3 loop reads CASLQRGRADTQYF. The CDR3 DNA reads TGTGCCAGCCTTCAGCGGGGCCGGGCAGATACGCAGTATTTT.